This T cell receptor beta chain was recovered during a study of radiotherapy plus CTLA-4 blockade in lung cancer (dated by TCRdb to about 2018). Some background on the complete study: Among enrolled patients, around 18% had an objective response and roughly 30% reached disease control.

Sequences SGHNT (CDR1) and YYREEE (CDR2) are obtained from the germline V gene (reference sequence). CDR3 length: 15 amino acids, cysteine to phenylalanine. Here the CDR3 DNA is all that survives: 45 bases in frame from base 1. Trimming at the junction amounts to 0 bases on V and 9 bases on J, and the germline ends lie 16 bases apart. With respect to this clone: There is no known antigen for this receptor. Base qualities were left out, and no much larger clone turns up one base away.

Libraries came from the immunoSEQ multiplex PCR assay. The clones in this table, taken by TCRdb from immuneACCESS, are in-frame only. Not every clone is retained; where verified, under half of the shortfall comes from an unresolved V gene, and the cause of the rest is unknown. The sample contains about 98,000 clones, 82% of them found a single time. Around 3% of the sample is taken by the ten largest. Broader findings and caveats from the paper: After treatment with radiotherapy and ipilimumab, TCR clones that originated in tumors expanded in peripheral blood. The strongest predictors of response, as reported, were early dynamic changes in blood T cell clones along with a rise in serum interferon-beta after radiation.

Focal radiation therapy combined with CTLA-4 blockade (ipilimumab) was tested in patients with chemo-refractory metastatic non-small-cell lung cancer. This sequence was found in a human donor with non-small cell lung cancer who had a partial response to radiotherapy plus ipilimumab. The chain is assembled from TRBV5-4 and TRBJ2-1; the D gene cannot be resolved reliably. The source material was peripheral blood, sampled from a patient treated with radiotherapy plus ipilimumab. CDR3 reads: CASSLEAGMAGEQFF. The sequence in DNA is TGTGCCAGCAGCTTGGAGGCAGGAATGGCCGGTGAGCAGTTCTTC.